Described below is a single TCR beta chain sequence and its context. Its matching antigen is unknown. This record comes from a study of T cell clonotyping in hematopoietic cell transplantation. Study observations and caveats: After transplant, recipient diversity fell while pathologically expanded clonotypes grew through day 180. Graft donor and pretransplant recipient Inverse Simpson Index values predicted broader posttransplant TCR diversity. At the given depth, recipient repertoires were over 97% de novo clonotypes. No sorting was done, leaving CD4 and CD8 contributions mixed.

This CDR3 has 15 residues. Trimming took 3 bases from V and 4 from J; bases not matched to a gene: 8. CDR1 and CDR2 (germline): SGHAT, FQNNGV. Sequencing used immunoSEQ multiplex PCR; TCRdb keeps in-frame clones, though not all of them. The sample shows thousands of clones, around 80% of them seen only once. The source material was peripheral blood mononuclear cells, sampled 100 days after allogeneic stem cell transplant. The receptor's source is a male patient in his fifties who had an allogeneic stem cell transplant from an unrelated donor, so the T cells may come from the graft donor. Some clones in this sample may be carry-over from other donors' samples. This sequence joins TRBV11-2 and TRBJ2-7, with 8 positions matching TRBD2. The CDR3 region has the DNA TGTGCCAGCAGCTTCTCGGGAGGGCCCGATTACGAGCAGTACTTC. Translated, it gives CASSFSGGPDYEQYF.